This T cell receptor beta chain emerged from a study of shared clonotypes between healthy human individuals. Some clones are missing from TCRdb's copy, which holds only in-frame ones; the method was immunoSEQ multiplex PCR. This sample yields hundreds of thousands of clones, of which approximately 95% are seen a single time; about 0.11% belongs to the top ten. V gave up 0 bases and J gave up 2 bases; unmatched junction bases: 3. Per germline, CDR1 MGHRA and CDR2 YSYEKL. The CDR3 has 15 residues. Regarding this clone: Its antigen is as yet unknown. The same CDR3 can be traced to other DNA sequences in this sample.

Terminally differentiated effector memory CD45RA+ cells were excluded from the naive CD8 cells, which were CD45RO-negative and positively selected for CCR7. Points from the study as a whole: Sampling was confined to blood; repertoires within tissues likely differ.

The receptor's source is a woman in her twenties or thirties in good health. The chain couples TRBV4-1 to TRBJ1-1, with 7 bases matching TRBD1. The sample consisted of naive CD8+ T cells sorted from blood. The CDR3 nucleotides are TGCGCCAGCAGCCAAGATGGGACAGAAAACACTGAAGCTTTCTTT. Translated, it gives CASSQDGTENTEAFF.